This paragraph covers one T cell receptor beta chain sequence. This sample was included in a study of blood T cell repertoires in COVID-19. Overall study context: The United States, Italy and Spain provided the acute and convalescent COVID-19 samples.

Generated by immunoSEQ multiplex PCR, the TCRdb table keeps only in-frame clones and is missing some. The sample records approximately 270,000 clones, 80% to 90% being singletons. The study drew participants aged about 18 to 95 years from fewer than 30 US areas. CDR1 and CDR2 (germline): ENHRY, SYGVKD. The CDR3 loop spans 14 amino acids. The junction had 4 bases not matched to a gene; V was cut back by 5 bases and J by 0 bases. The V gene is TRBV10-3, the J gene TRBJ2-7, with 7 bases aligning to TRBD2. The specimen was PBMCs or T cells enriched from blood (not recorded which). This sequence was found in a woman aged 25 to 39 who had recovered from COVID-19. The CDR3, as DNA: TGTGCCATCAGTCACAGCGGGAACTCCTACGAGCAGTACTTC. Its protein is CAISHSGNSYEQYF.